These 14 T cell receptor beta chains originate from one sample sequenced in a study of early T cells in non-severe SARS-CoV-2 infection. Each CDR3 protein gets one entry after TCRdb re-called the 5' RACE reads with MiXCR. Among 55,000 to 85,000 distinct CDR3 sequences listed, roughly 12% were seen once. The specimen sequenced was whole blood. Receptors originate from an adult who was a healthcare worker with PCR-confirmed SARS-CoV-2 infection or an uninfected control (not recorded which).

V and J are TRBV5-1 and TRBJ2-3; unclear D gene. Germline V lookup: CDR1 SGHRS, CDR2 YFSETQ. This CDR3 is 14 amino acids long. Trimming shortened V by 5 bases and J by 2 bases, and 12 bases separated the two germline ends. The CDR3 nucleotides are TGCGCCAGCAGGTGGAGTGGGGTCACAGATACGCAGTATTTT. Residues: CASRWSGVTDTQYF.

This clonotype has a single count. This may arise from a read error, as a much more abundant clone is one base away. This sequence joins TRBV20-1 and TRBJ2-7; the match to TRBD2 covers 7 bases. CDR1 and CDR2 (germline): DFQATT, SNEGSKA (reference sequence). The CDR3 runs 14 residues. The V and J ends lost 4 bases and 3 bases, in that order; junction bases with no gene match: 9. The CDR3 bases are TGCAGTGCTATAGATCAGCGGGGTTTCTACGAGCAGTACTTC. Protein sequence: CSAIDQRGFYEQYF.

The chain carries TRBV21-1 and TRBJ2-5; TRBD1 is taken as the D call from the table, unchecked against the DNA. TRBV21-1 is assigned pseudogene status. CDR3 length: 15 amino acids. CDR3 in DNA: TGTGCCAGCAGCCCCCTGATGGCAGGCAAAGAGACCCAGTACTTC. This codes for CASSPLMAGKETQYF.

The rearrangement joins TRBV11-2 to TRBJ1-5; the D is unclear. V shed 1 base and J shed 6 bases, with 7 bases lying between them. CDR1 and CDR2 (germline): SGHAT, FQNNGV. The CDR3 runs to 13 residues. In DNA form, the CDR3 reads TGTGCCAGCAGCTTAGGGGTGGGTCAGCCCCAGCATTTT. Translation gives CASSLGVGQPQHF. Variable domain in full (rest from reference TRBV11-2 and TRBJ1-5): EAGVAQSPRYKIIEKRQSVAFWCNPISGHATLYWYQQILGQGPKLLIQFQNNGVVDDSQLPKDRFSAERLKGVDSTLKIQPAKLEDSAVYLCASSLGVGQPQHFGDGTRLSIL.

V gene TRBV27 combines with J gene TRBJ1-1; 9 bases agree with TRBD1. CDR3 length: 17 residues. Germline V gene sequence: CDR1 MNHEY, CDR2 SMNVEV (reference sequence). The V gene end was trimmed by 7 bases and the J gene end by 1 base; junction bases not matched to a gene: 13. The CDR3 DNA sequence: TGTGCCAGCATTCTAACCGGGACAGGGTATTCGAACACTGAAGCTTTCTTT. Translation: CASILTGTGYSNTEAFF.

This clonotype was seen a few times. The gene calls are TRBV18 and TRBJ2-5; D unclear. Germline loops: CDR1 KGHSH, CDR2 LQKENI. This CDR3 has 13 amino acids. Trimming took 0 bases from V and 4 from J, leaving 6 bases between them. CDR3 residues: CASSPPMAETQYF. CDR3 in DNA: TGTGCCAGCTCACCACCCATGGCAGAGACCCAGTACTTC.

This clonotype was picked up a small number of times. The rearrangement uses TRBV6-5 and TRBJ1-4, with 7 nucleotides matching TRBD1. The V segment lost 6 bases and the J segment 8 bases; nucleotides outside the gene matches: 9. Per germline, CDR1 MNHEY and CDR2 SVGAGI. This CDR3 region has 14 residues. For the CDR3, the DNA is TGTGCCAGCAGCCCCGACAGGGTTGGAGAAAAACTGTTTTTT. Protein: CASSPDRVGEKLFF.

This clonotype showed up many times. The chain carries TRBV3-1 and TRBJ1-1, with 7 nucleotides matching TRBD1. The germline V gene has CDR1 LGHDT and CDR2 YNNKEL (reference sequence). CDR3 length equals 14 residues. V lost 4 bases to trimming and J lost 1 base; unmatched junction nucleotides: 3. The CDR3 here is CASSPWTGNTEAFF. CDR3 in DNA: TGTGCCAGCAGCCCCTGGACAGGGAACACTGAAGCTTTCTTT.

This clonotype was counted between two and nine times. The chain joins TRBV5-1 to TRBJ2-5; either TRBD1 or TRBD2 may fit D (5 bases each). CDR1 is SGHRS and CDR2 is YFSETQ in the germline V gene. The CDR3 runs 14 residues. Trimming cost V 2 bases and J 4 bases, with 12 bases left between them. DNA of the CDR3: TGCGCCAGCAGCTTCCGGGGCAGTGGAGAGACCCAGTACTTC. The encoded protein is CASSFRGSGETQYF.

This clonotype was seen repeatedly, ten times or more. This chain connects TRBV19 to TRBJ2-7; TRBD1 matches at 9 bases. This CDR3 has 13 amino acids. The J segment lost 7 bases and the V segment lost 3 bases, leaving 4 bases of the junction unmatched. Per the germline V gene, CDR1 is LNHDA and CDR2 is SQIVND (reference sequence). Here the CDR3 reads CASSMGTGWEQYF. The CDR3 DNA follows: TGTGCCAGTAGTATGGGGACAGGGTGGGAGCAGTACTTC.

The V gene is TRBV29-1, the J gene TRBJ1-1; D not certain. Germline V gene data show CDR1 as SQVTM and CDR2 as ANQGSEA. Trimming removed 7 bases from V and 3 bases from J, with 15 bases in between. The CDR3 spans 13 residues. The CDR3 here is CSAVPNPYTEAFF. CDR3 bases: TGCAGCGCTGTACCTAACCCTTACACTGAAGCTTTCTTT.

This clonotype was seen more than once but under ten times. The V call is TRBV9, the J call TRBJ2-5, with unresolved D. Trimming left V 0 bases short and J 5 bases short, with 8 bases between. From germline, CDR1 is SGDLS and CDR2 YYNGEE. There are 13 residues in the CDR3. The CDR3 loop is CASSVGTPETQYF. CDR3 in DNA: TGTGCCAGCAGCGTAGGCACCCCCGAGACCCAGTACTTC.

This clonotype was seen repeatedly, ten times or more. The CDR3: CASSVRDRQETQYF. Here the CDR3 DNA reads TGTGCCAGCAGTGTTCGGGACAGACAAGAGACCCAGTACTTC. The chain has TRBV2 and TRBJ2-5; 7 bases are a match to TRBD1. The CDR3 covers 14 residues. Germline lookup yields CDR1 SNHLY and CDR2 FYNNEI. Trimming at V came to 4 bases and at J to 2 bases, leaving 4 bases not matched to a gene.

The chain combines TRBV15 with TRBJ1-1; the D is unclear. Trimming stripped 5 bases from V and 3 bases from J, with 16 bases between. The germline CDR1 and CDR2 sequences are LNHNV and YYDKDF (reference sequence). The CDR3 covers 15 residues. CDR3 residues: CATSLPLGSDTEAFF. The CDR3 DNA reads TGTGCCACCAGCCTTCCCCTAGGGTCGGACACTGAAGCTTTCTTT.